The rows below give T cell receptor beta chains drawn from one sample of a study of human T cells and chemical hapten exposure. TCRdb re-analysed the RACE reads in MiXCR, keeping a single row per CDR3 protein. The top ten hold over 6.5% of the sample, which has some 300,000 distinct CDR3 sequences, roughly 6% seen once. Sequenced material: whole blood, taken in connection with sensitization to the hapten diphenylcyclopropenone (DPC). Receptors originate from a woman younger than 35 with alopecia areata. Some clones in this sample may be carry-over from other donors' samples. Both conserved end residues are part of each CDR3. A D gene is named only where the DNA matches it firmly. The size entry is marked missing in some rows and otherwise reads once, few, many or a size class.

few	NA	TRBJ1-1	TRBV13	TGTGCCAGCAGCTTAGGTTCGATAGCTTTCTTT	CASSLGSIAFF
many	NA	TRBJ1-4	TRBV5-1	TGCGCCAGCAGCCTGGACCCGGCAACTAATGAAAAACTGTTTTTT	CASSLDPATNEKLFF
few	NA	TRBJ2-2	TRBV2	TGTGCCAGCCAACGGGGGACCGGGGAGCTGTTTTTT	CASQRGTGELFF
NA	TRBD1	TRBJ2-6	TRBV27	TGTGCCAGCACAACGTGGGACAGGGCCTCTTCTGGGGCCAACGTCCTGACTTTC	CASTTWDRASSGANVLTF
few	NA	TRBJ2-6	TRBV20-1	TGCAGTGCTAGAGACCCAGGGCAAGGGAACTCTGGGGCCAACGTCCTGACTTTC	CSARDPGQGNSGANVLTF
many	TRBD2	TRBJ2-7	TRBV2	TGTGCCAGCAGCGTGACTAGCGGGGGTACCTACGAGCAGTACTTC	CASSVTSGGTYEQYF
many	NA	TRBJ2-7	TRBV20-1	TGCAGTGCTTATGACCGGGACATCTACGAGCAGTACTTC	CSAYDRDIYEQYF
few	NA	TRBJ1-1	TRBV3-1	TGTGCCAGCAGACGAGCGGGAGGGCCCCAATTGTTGTCATTT	CASRRAGGPQLLSF
few	NA	TRBJ2-3	TRBV25-1	TGTGCCAGCAGTGATCCGGCTAGCACAGATACGCAGTATTTT	CASSDPASTDTQYF
NA	NA	TRBJ2-7	TRBV6-6	TGTGCCAGCAGTTACATGGGGTTGGCTGTCTCTTACGAGCAGTACTTC	CASSYMGLAVSYEQYF
few	NA	TRBJ1-1	TRBV6-1	TGTGCCACTATGAGGTCGAACACTGAAGCTTTCTTT	CATMRSNTEAFF
many	NA	TRBJ1-2	TRBV25-1	TGTGCCAGCTTACCCGGGCCCAGTGTTGCTGGCTACACCTTC	CASLPGPSVAGYTF
many	NA	TRBJ1-1	TRBV29-1	TGCAGCGTGTCCTGGGGGGGTAACACTGAAGCTTTCTTT	CSVSWGGNTEAFF
NA	NA	TRBJ1-1	TRBV7-2	TGTGCCAGCAGGCTGGACGGAGTTGGGACTGAAGCTTTCTTT	CASRLDGVGTEAFF
many	NA	TRBJ1-2	TRBV12-3/TRBV12-4	TGTGCCAGCACCTCAGACAGCTATGGCTACACCTTC	CASTSDSYGYTF
NA	NA	TRBJ1-2	TRBV15	TGTGCCACCAGCAGAGCGAGGGGGGAGGAAGGCTATGGCTACACCTTC	CATSRARGEEGYGYTF
few	NA	TRBJ2-1	TRBV5-6	TGTGCCAGCATTGGCCACAATGAGCAGTTCTTC	CASIGHNEQFF